The 23 T cell receptor beta chains listed next were all sequenced from one sample in a study of shared clonotypes between healthy human individuals. The protocol was immunoSEQ multiplex PCR, while the TCRdb copy is restricted to in-frame clones and leaves out a portion. The sample shows around 2,000,000 clones, just over 90% of them seen only once. Naive CD8 isolation took CD45RO-negative cells positively selected for CCR7 and excluded terminally differentiated effector memory CD45RA+ cells. The specimen was naive CD8+ T cells from PBMCs. Receptor source: a man aged 18 to 29 in good health. Some clones in this sample may be carry-over from other donors' samples.

The chain links TRBV19 to TRBJ2-7; maybe TRBD1 (6 bases). This CDR3 comprises 15 residues. Trimming took off 5 bases at V and 2 bases at J, with 16 bases between the two ends. CDR1 and CDR2 (germline): LNHDA, SQIVND (reference sequence). This CDR3 is CASSLSVGATYEQYF. DNA for the CDR3: TGTGCCAGTAGTTTGTCCGTGGGGGCAACCTACGAGCAGTACTTC.

The chain employs TRBV27 and TRBJ1-5; D is perhaps TRBD1 (5 bases). Germline CDR1 is MNHEY and CDR2 is SMNVEV (reference sequence). CDR3 size: 16 residues. V lost 5 bases and J lost 3, with 17 bases in between. The CDR3 coding sequence is TGTGCCAGCAGTCTCAATTGGGGGACTCCCAATCAGCCCCAGCATTTT. Its translation is CASSLNWGTPNQPQHF.

This clone was counted once. CDR3 residues: CASSSMKRTEHYEQYF. The CDR3 nucleotides read TGTGCCAGCAGTTCAATGAAAAGGACGGAACACTACGAGCAGTACTTC. The V call is TRBV28, the J call TRBJ2-7; no firm D call. The CDR3 has 16 amino acids. Trimming cost V 4 bases and J 3 bases, with 19 bases left between them. The V gene's germline CDR1 is MDHEN and CDR2 SYDVKM.

This clone occurred a few times. This chain joins TRBV30 and TRBJ1-4, with no clear D. V shed 4 bases and J shed 5 bases, with 8 bases lying between them. The CDR3 spans 12 residues. In germline, CDR1 is GTSNPN, CDR2 SVGIG (reference sequence). The CDR3: CAWTGFNEKLFF. The CDR3 DNA reads TGTGCCTGGACCGGTTTCAATGAAAAACTGTTTTTT.

The chain is built from TRBV27 and TRBJ1-2; TRBD1 agrees at 8 bases. This CDR3 has 15 residues. The V and J ends lost 4 bases and 8 bases, in that order; junction bases with no gene match: 12. Germline loops: CDR1 MNHEY, CDR2 SMNVEV (reference sequence). CDR3 coding DNA: TGTGCCAGCAGTTCTAGCAGGACAGGGATGGACGGCTACACCTTC. Translation gives CASSSSRTGMDGYTF.

In its sample, this clone was seen once. This sequence joins TRBV5-6 and TRBJ2-1, with 7 positions matching TRBD1. The V gene end was trimmed by 3 bases and the J gene end by 5 bases; junction bases not matched to a gene: 8. This CDR3 contains 15 residues. Germline assignment: CDR1 SGHDT and CDR2 YYEEEE. The CDR3 nucleotides are TGTGCCAGCAGCTCGACGCCGGGACAGAACAATGAGCAGTTCTTC. This codes for CASSSTPGQNNEQFF.

V usage is TRBV28 and J usage is TRBJ1-2; D is ambiguous. V dropped 7 bases and J dropped 2 bases, with 8 bases sitting between them. The CDR3 contains 12 residues. Germline lookup yields CDR1 MDHEN and CDR2 SYDVKM. CDR3 coding DNA: TGTGCCAGCAACCCCGACAACTATGGCTACACCTTC. It yields the protein CASNPDNYGYTF.

This clone was counted once. The chain has TRBV13 and TRBJ2-2, with a tentative D call TRBD1 (5 bases). V was pared by 5 bases and J by 9 bases, with 13 bases between. From germline, CDR1 is PRHDT and CDR2 FYEKMQ (reference sequence). The CDR3 is made up of 13 amino acids. The CDR3 nucleotides are TGTGCCAGCAGCCCAAAATCAGGGCGGGAGCTGTTTTTT. Its protein is CASSPKSGRELFF.

V is TRBV28 and J is TRBJ1-4; maybe TRBD1 (6 bases). Germline CDR1 reads MDHEN; CDR2 reads SYDVKM. This CDR3 is 14 amino acids long. V lost 6 bases and J 6 bases, leaving 14 bases between the germline ends. As DNA, the CDR3 is TGTGCCAGCAGAGCACAGGGAGGGGATGAAAAACTGTTTTTT. Its translation: CASRAQGGDEKLFF.

The chain combines TRBV6-5 with TRBJ1-2, with D uncertain. Germline loops: CDR1 MNHEY, CDR2 SVGAGI. The CDR3 has 14 residues. V lost 6 bases and J lost 7, with 18 bases in between. The CDR3 sequence is CASSPYRTPTGYTF. CDR3 DNA: TGTGCCAGCAGCCCCTACCGTACCCCTACTGGCTACACCTTC.

The chain links TRBV6-1 to TRBJ2-4; D ambiguous. The length of the CDR3 is 15 residues. Trimming removed 2 bases from V and 4 bases from J, with 12 bases in between. Germline V gene data show CDR1 as MNHNS and CDR2 as SASEGT. CDR3 sequence reads: CASSESVAQKNIQYF. CDR3 bases: TGTGCCAGCAGTGAATCAGTCGCGCAGAAAAACATTCAGTACTTC.

The V call is TRBV29-1, the J call TRBJ1-1, with 10 bases that match TRBD1. CDR1 is SQVTM and CDR2 is ANQGSEA in the germline V gene. There are 16 residues in the CDR3. V shed 7 bases and J 0 bases; nucleotides not matched to a gene: 11. CDR3 in DNA: TGCAGCGCCAGAGTCCCGGGACAGGGGATGAACACTGAAGCTTTCTTT. Translating gives CSARVPGQGMNTEAFF.

CDR3 coding DNA: TGTGCCAGCAGCCCAGAAAGATGGGGGACCGGGGAGCTGTTTTTT. As protein: CASSPERWGTGELFF. The chain couples TRBV4-2 to TRBJ2-2; either TRBD1 or TRBD2 may fit D (5 bases each). Trimming cost V 4 bases and J 5 bases, with 14 bases left between them. The length of the CDR3 is 15 residues. Germline CDR1 reads LGHNA; CDR2 reads YNFKEQ.

The chain links TRBV4-2 to TRBJ2-7, with 9 bases aligning to TRBD2. CDR3 length equals 14 residues. In germline, CDR1 is LGHNA, CDR2 YNFKEQ. The junction had 4 bases not matched to a gene; V was cut back by 3 bases and J by 4 bases. This chain's CDR3 is CASSQRLAGYEQYF. The CDR3, as DNA: TGTGCCAGCAGCCAGCGTCTAGCGGGATACGAGCAGTACTTC.

This chain connects TRBV7-3 to TRBJ2-1; 11 positions match TRBD2. Germline V gene data show CDR1 as SGHTA and CDR2 as FQGTGA. With V trimmed by 5 bases and J by 1 base, 4 bases remained unmatched. The CDR3 is 16 amino acids. The CDR3 reads CASSPLAGDSYNEQFF. In nucleotides, the CDR3 is TGTGCCAGCAGCCCACTAGCGGGAGATTCCTACAATGAGCAGTTCTTC.

In DNA form, the CDR3 reads TGTGCCAGCAGTTTCCTCGGACAGGGCACTGAAGCTTTCTTT. This codes for CASSFLGQGTEAFF. This chain links TRBV27 with TRBJ1-1, with 8 bases identical to TRBD1. The CDR3 is 14 amino acids. After removal of 3 bases from V and 4 bases from J, the junction contained 4 bases not matched to a gene. From germline, CDR1 is MNHEY and CDR2 SMNVEV (reference sequence).

The V and J genes are TRBV6-5 and TRBJ2-3; D unresolved. Germline lookup yields CDR1 MNHEY and CDR2 SVGAGI. With 2 bases removed from V and 0 bases from J, the gap between germline ends came to 9 bases. The CDR3 totals 15 residues. The CDR3 loop is CASSYDIYSTDTQYF. For the CDR3, the DNA is TGTGCCAGCAGTTACGACATTTATAGCACAGATACGCAGTATTTT.

In its sample, this clone was seen once. The V gene is TRBV7-9, the J gene TRBJ2-7; 9 nucleotides align to TRBD1. The junction had 4 bases not matched to a gene; V was cut back by 3 bases and J by 4 bases. CDR3 size: 14 residues. Germline CDR1 reads SEHNR; CDR2 reads FQNEAQ (reference sequence). CDR3 sequence: CASSFGTGPYEQYF. The CDR3 bases are TGTGCCAGCAGCTTTGGGACAGGGCCATACGAGCAGTACTTC. Combining the CDR3 with reference TRBV7-9 and TRBJ2-7 gives the whole variable domain DTGVSQNPRHKITKRGQNVTFRCDPISEHNRLYWYRQTLGQGPEFLTYFQNEAQLEKSRLLSDRFSAERPKGSFSTLEIQRTEQGDSAMYLCASSFGTGPYEQYFGPGTRLTVT.

The V gene is TRBV7-9, the J gene TRBJ1-2, with D unclear. CDR3 length equals 15 residues. CDR1 is SEHNR and CDR2 is FQNEAQ in the germline V gene (reference sequence). V was shortened by 0 bases and J by 8 bases, with 16 bases between the two germline ends. The CDR3 sequence: CASSLARATYEGYTF. In DNA form, the CDR3 reads TGTGCCAGCAGCTTAGCGAGGGCCACGTACGAAGGCTACACCTTC.

The J gene is TRBJ1-4, the V gene TRBV10-2; D remains unclear. V gave up 0 bases and J gave up 8 bases, with 13 bases separating them. Germline V gene sequence: CDR1 WSHSY, CDR2 SAAADI. The CDR3 has 15 amino acids. CDR3 DNA: TGCGCCAGCAGTGAGTCAGGTCACCCGCAAGAAAAACTGTTTTTT. This gives the protein CASSESGHPQEKLFF.

The genes are TRBV6-6 and TRBJ2-5; perhaps TRBD2 as D (5 bases). The V and J ends lost 8 bases and 5 bases respectively, with 21 bases between them. The CDR3 spans 15 residues. Germline-derived CDR1 and CDR2 are MNHNY and SVGAGI (reference sequence). This CDR3 is CASADSVGFVETQYF. In nucleotides, the CDR3 is TGTGCCAGCGCAGATAGCGTAGGATTCGTCGAGACCCAGTACTTC.

J is TRBJ2-1 and V is TRBV5-1; D may match TRBD1 or TRBD2 (5 bases each). V shed 1 base and J shed 2 bases, with 10 bases lying between them. Germline CDR1 and CDR2: SGHRS and YFSETQ. CDR3 size: 15 residues. CDR3 sequence reads: CASSLWDGTYNEQFF. Here the CDR3 DNA reads TGCGCCAGCAGCTTGTGGGACGGGACCTACAATGAGCAGTTCTTC.

This chain joins TRBV27 and TRBJ2-2; tentative D call: TRBD1 (6 bases). The germline V and J ends were trimmed by 7 bases and 3 bases, with 18 bases remaining between them. Looked up from germline, CDR1 is MNHEY and CDR2 is SMNVEV (reference sequence). The CDR3 contains 16 residues. The CDR3 reads CASTPSTGGHTGELFF. The CDR3 DNA is TGTGCCAGCACTCCTTCGACAGGAGGCCACACCGGGGAGCTGTTTTTT.